The present TCR beta chain was sequenced within a study of cytomegalovirus exposure and HLA in healthy donors. Whole-study findings and limits: Both high specificity and high sensitivity reportedly marked the classifier's diagnosis of cytomegalovirus status.

A remark on this clone: Its antigen is unidentified.

This CDR3 is built from 13 residues. From germline, CDR1 is MGHRA and CDR2 YSYEKL. V was trimmed by 3 bases and J by 6 bases, leaving 12 bases between them. Using immunoSEQ multiplex PCR, the repertoire was profiled, and TCRdb retains in-frame clones only, with some absent. The sample lists 120,000 to 150,000 clones, around nine tenths occurring once. The rearrangement links TRBV4-1 to TRBJ2-7; D remains ambiguous. Material for sequencing was PBMCs. This sequence originates from a man in his late teens or twenties in good health and CMV-seropositive. DNA for the CDR3: TGCGCCAGCAGCCAGAGAGCTGCCTTCGAGCAGTACTTC. The encoded protein is CASSQRAAFEQYF.